The present entry profiles one TCR beta chain with its context. Its antigen is not known. The sample is drawn from a study of cytomegalovirus exposure and HLA in healthy donors. This PCR relied on a set of 60 Vbeta primers and 13 Jbeta primers. This table comes from immunoSEQ multiplex PCR, and its TCRdb copy is limited to in-frame clones, with some not included. The sample shows roughly 90,000 clones, 78% of them seen only once. This CDR3 has 16 residues. The trim removed 4 bases at V and 9 bases at J, leaving 9 bases unmatched. Germline V CDR1 and CDR2: KGHSH, LQKENI. Study conclusions and caveats: Later analysis placed DRB1 highest and HLA-C lowest in TCR association rates, which differed by HLA locus. A missense variant in DCLRE1C was later tied to TCR beta V- and J-gene trimming. TCR sequences were mostly rare, though some public TCRs occurred in many donors.

This receptor was taken from a woman in her forties in good health and CMV-seropositive. Sequenced input: PBMCs. This chain links TRBV18 with TRBJ2-3; the match to TRBD2 covers 14 bases. For the CDR3, the DNA is TGTGCCAGCTCACAACCGGGACTAGCGGGAGAGGGGACGCAGTATTTT. The encoded protein is CASSQPGLAGEGTQYF.